The source of this TCR beta chain is a study of molecular identifiers for immune sequencing clone quantification. The wider study: In replicates, RNA from around 20,000 or 100,000 naive CD8 cells was divided five ways and four parts were sequenced.

Findings and caveats of the study: Underestimation of highly expanded clone sizes could arise where identical TCR molecules share a barcode. More than 97% of effector molecules, versus under 1% of naive-cell molecules, belonged to clones above 20 RNA copies.

The CDR3 is 14 amino acids. Trimming took 3 bases from V and 8 from J, leaving 14 bases between them. Germline CDR1 is MNHEY and CDR2 is SVGEGT. Previously described methods and listed TCR primers were used for bulk TCR libraries. TCRdb independently ran MiXCR on the PCR reads; one entry per CDR3 protein. The data contain about 9,800 distinct CDR3 sequences, roughly a fifth of them singletons. At least ten counts were recorded for this clonotype. Antigen unknown. The sequencing sample was made of naive CD8+ T cells from blood, with Jurkat cell RNA spiked in. Subset reported: FACS-sorted CD8+CD4-CCR7+CD45RA+ naive T cells. The receptor comes from a human donor in good health. Some libraries in this study had Jurkat cell RNA spiked in. The chain joins TRBV6-2 or TRBV6-3 to TRBJ2-1; D may be TRBD2 (6 bases). In DNA form, the CDR3 reads TGTGCCAGCAGTTATCTAGCGTCGAGAGATGAGCAGTTCTTC. The encoded protein is CASSYLASRDEQFF.